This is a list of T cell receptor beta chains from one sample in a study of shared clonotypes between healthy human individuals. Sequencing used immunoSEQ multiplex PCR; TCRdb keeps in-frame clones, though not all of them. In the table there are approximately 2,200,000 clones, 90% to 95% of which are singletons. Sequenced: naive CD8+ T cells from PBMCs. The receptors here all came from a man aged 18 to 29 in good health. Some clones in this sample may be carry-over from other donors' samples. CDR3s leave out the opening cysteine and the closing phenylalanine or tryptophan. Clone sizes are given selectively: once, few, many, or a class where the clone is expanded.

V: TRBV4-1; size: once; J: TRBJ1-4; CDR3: ASSQDLSGEKLF
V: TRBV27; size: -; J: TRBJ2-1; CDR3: ASLRFGYNEQF
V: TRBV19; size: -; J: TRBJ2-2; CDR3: ASSMRTGELF
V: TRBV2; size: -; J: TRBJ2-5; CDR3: ASSGLVAGGQETQY
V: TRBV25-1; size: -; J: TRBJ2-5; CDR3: ASSESWLNEETQY
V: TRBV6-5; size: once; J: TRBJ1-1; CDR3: ASSYSIRRGDTEAF
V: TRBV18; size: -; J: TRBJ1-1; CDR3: ASSPNGPVYDTEAF
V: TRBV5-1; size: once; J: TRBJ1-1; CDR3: ASSEPSQGTEAF
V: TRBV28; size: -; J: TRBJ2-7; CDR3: ASTAAGTDYEQY
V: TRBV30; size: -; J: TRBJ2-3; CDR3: AWSVLHTDTQY
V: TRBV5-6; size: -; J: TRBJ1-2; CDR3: ASSFFAGAFGYT
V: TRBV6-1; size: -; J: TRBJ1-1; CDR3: ASGWPEDTEAF
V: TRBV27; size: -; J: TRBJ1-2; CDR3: ASSLSVAGVNYGYT
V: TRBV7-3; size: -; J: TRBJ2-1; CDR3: ASSTTGVLIGEQF
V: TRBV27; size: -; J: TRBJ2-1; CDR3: ASSTGLARGMEQF
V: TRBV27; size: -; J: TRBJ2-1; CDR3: ASSLIAGGNYNEQF
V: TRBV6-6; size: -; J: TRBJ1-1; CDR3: AARGGTPEGNTEAF
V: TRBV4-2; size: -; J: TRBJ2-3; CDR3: ASSLYTDTQY
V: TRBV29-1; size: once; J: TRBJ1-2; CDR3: SADTTDGSGYGYT
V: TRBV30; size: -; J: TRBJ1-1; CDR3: AWNSGLNTEAF
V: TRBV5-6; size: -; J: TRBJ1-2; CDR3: ASSPPSGDGYT
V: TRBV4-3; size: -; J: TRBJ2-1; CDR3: ASSQGPPGSYNEQF
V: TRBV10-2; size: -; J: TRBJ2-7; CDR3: ASSEPGQGSYEQY
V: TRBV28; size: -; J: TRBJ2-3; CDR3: ASSLTAGAADTQY
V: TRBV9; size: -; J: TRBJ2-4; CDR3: ASSQGVGNIQY
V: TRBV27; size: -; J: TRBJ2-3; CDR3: ASRSGDTQY
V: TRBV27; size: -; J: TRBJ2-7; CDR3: ASSPLRGRALGEWFEQY
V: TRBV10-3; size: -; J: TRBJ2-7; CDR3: AISGQGAHRSSYEQY
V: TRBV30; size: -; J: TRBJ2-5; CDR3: AWTTGTSGQETQY
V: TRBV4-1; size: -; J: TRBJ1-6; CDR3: ASSQDLGTYNSPLH
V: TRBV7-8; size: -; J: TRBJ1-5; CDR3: ASSPHQVQPQH
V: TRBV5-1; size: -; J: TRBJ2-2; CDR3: ASSPRLAGVDTGELF
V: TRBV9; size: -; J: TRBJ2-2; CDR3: ASKAGAGGELF
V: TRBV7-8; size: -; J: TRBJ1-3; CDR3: ASSLYSGYTIY
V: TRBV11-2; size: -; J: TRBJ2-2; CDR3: AIKGGQHTGELF
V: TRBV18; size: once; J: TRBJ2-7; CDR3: ASSEKRDPYEQY
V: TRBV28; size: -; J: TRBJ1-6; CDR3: ASSFHGLWNSPLH
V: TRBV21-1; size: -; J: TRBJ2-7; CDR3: ASSKGRAGARYEQY
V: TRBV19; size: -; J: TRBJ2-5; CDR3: ASSAWDRETQY
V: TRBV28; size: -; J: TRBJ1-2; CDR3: ASSLVLTRVYGYT